The 31 T cell receptor beta chains below were found in one sample sequenced in a study of blood T cell repertoires in COVID-19. The protocol was immunoSEQ multiplex PCR, while the TCRdb copy is restricted to in-frame clones and leaves out a portion. There are about 160,000 clones in the sample; around 82% occur only once, and 4.5% to 7.5% lies in the top ten. Sequenced sample: PBMCs or T cells enriched from blood (not recorded which). These receptors were collected from a man aged 40-50 years who had recovered from COVID-19.

The table lists this clone with many counts. The rearrangement links TRBV6-5 to TRBJ2-1, with D perhaps matching TRBD1 (6 bases). The germline CDR1 and CDR2 sequences are MNHEY and SVGAGI. This CDR3 comprises 14 residues. V shed 2 bases and J shed 6 bases, with 11 bases lying between them. CDR3 DNA sequence: TGTGCCAGCAGTTACGACAGGATTAGCAATGAGCAGTTCTTC. Its protein product is CASSYDRISNEQFF.

In its sample, this clone was seen once. V gene TRBV11-2 combines with J gene TRBJ2-7; TRBD1 matches at 9 bases. Losses at the gene ends were 3 bases for V and 9 bases for J; bases not matched to a gene: 9. Germline V gene lookup returns CDR1 SGHAT and CDR2 FQNNGV. The CDR3 runs to 14 residues. In nucleotides, the CDR3 is TGTGCCAGCAGCTTGAGGACAGGGGTTTTCGGGCAGTACGTC. It is translated as CASSLRTGVFGQYV.

A few counts support this clone. The V call is TRBV5-4, the J call TRBJ2-1; perhaps TRBD1 as D (7 bases). V lost 1 base to trimming and J lost 3 bases, with 11 bases between them. The CDR3 is 15 residues long. CDR1 SGHNT and CDR2 YYREEE come from the germline V gene (reference sequence). This CDR3 is CASSLSGGIYNEQFF. In DNA, the CDR3 is TGTGCCAGCAGCTTGTCAGGGGGGATCTACAATGAGCAGTTCTTC.

The rearrangement uses TRBV19 and TRBJ1-5; 9 positions match TRBD1. This CDR3 is 14 amino acids long. V dropped 6 bases and J dropped 9; count of bases not matched to a gene: 9. Germline loops: CDR1 LNHDA, CDR2 SQIVND (reference sequence). In DNA form, the CDR3 reads TGTGCCAGTAGCCGGGACAGGGCGCTGAGGCCCCAGCATTTT. Amino acid sequence: CASSRDRALRPQHF.

This clone turned up a few times. The chain combines TRBV18 with TRBJ2-1; TRBD1 matches at 7 bases. V lost 8 bases, J lost 0 bases, and 7 bases stayed unmatched. Looked up from germline, CDR1 is KGHSH and CDR2 is LQKENI. CDR3 length equals 15 residues. CDR3 in amino acids: CASPGTESSYNEQFF. CDR3 nucleotide sequence: TGTGCCAGCCCCGGGACAGAGAGCTCCTACAATGAGCAGTTCTTC.

The CDR3 sequence: CASRSDGVYGHEQFF. CDR3 in DNA: TGTGCCAGTAGGTCAGACGGGGTTTACGGTCATGAGCAGTTCTTC. The chain links TRBV19 to TRBJ2-1; D might be TRBD2 (5 bases). The CDR3 is made up of 15 amino acids. Trimming cost V 6 bases and J 8 bases, with 20 bases left between them. CDR1 and CDR2 (germline): LNHDA, SQIVND (reference sequence).

This sequence joins TRBV3-1 (or the pseudogene TRBV3-2) and TRBJ2-5; D call uncertain. The CDR3 has 11 amino acids. With 5 bases removed from V and 3 bases from J, the gap between germline ends came to 4 bases. Germline V gene lookup returns CDR1 LGHDT and CDR2 YNNKEL (reference sequence). CDR3 nucleotide sequence: TGTGCCAGCAGCGCTAAAGAGACCCAGTACTTC. It specifies CASSAKETQYF.

The rearrangement uses TRBV27 and TRBJ1-1, with D tentatively TRBD1 (5 bases). The CDR3 loop spans 14 amino acids. V shed 6 bases and J shed 2 bases, with 13 bases lying between them. Per the germline V gene, CDR1 is MNHEY and CDR2 is SMNVEV (reference sequence). The CDR3, as DNA: TGTGCCAGCAGGTCAGGGTTTCTTAACACTGAAGCTTTCTTT. Amino acid sequence: CASRSGFLNTEAFF.

The chain links TRBV27 to TRBJ1-2; D might be TRBD1 (6 bases). V gave up 6 bases and J gave up 0 bases, with 14 bases separating them. The germline V gene has CDR1 MNHEY and CDR2 SMNVEV (reference sequence). This CDR3 is built from 15 residues. This CDR3 is CASSLRQVSNYGYTF. The CDR3 nucleotides read TGTGCCAGCAGCCTTAGACAGGTTTCTAACTATGGCTACACCTTC.

This chain uses TRBV7-3 with TRBJ2-3; 12 bases map to TRBD2. The CDR3 consists of 14 residues. The germline gives CDR1 SGHTA, CDR2 FQGTGA. The trim removed 6 bases at V and 4 bases at J, leaving 2 bases unmatched. CDR3 DNA: TGTGCCAGCAGTTCTAGCGGGGGGGCAGATACGCAGTATTTT. Its translation is CASSSSGGADTQYF.

This clone occurred once. The chain couples TRBV30 to TRBJ1-3, with TRBD1 as a possible D gene (6 bases). This CDR3 is built from 15 residues. Looked up from germline, CDR1 is GTSNPN and CDR2 is SVGIG (reference sequence). V was pared by 2 bases and J by 0 bases, with 11 bases between. The chain's CDR3 is CAWSRTAISGNTIYF. The CDR3 nucleotides read TGTGCCTGGAGTAGGACAGCCATCTCTGGAAACACCATATATTTT.

Notes on this clone: Other DNA variants within this sample encode the same CDR3. The rearrangement joins TRBV11-2 to TRBJ1-1; weak D call: TRBD1 (6 bases). Trimming left V 5 bases short and J 0 bases short, with 10 bases between. Germline values: CDR1 SGHAT, CDR2 FQNNGV. The CDR3 consists of 14 residues. CDR3 sequence: CASSVQGVNTEAFF. The CDR3 region has the DNA TGTGCCAGCAGCGTACAGGGAGTGAACACTGAAGCTTTCTTT.

The CDR3 spells CASSISRAGTQYF. CDR3 coding DNA: TGTGCCAGTAGTATCTCCAGGGCGGGGACGCAGTATTTT. The V gene is TRBV19, the J gene TRBJ2-3; a possible D gene is TRBD2 (6 bases). Between the trimmed V and J ends, which lost 3 bases and 9 bases, there was a span of 13 bases. CDR1 and CDR2 (germline): LNHDA, SQIVND (reference sequence). The CDR3 spans 13 residues.

The V gene is TRBV5-5, the J gene TRBJ2-2; 7 bases align to TRBD2. Looked up from germline, CDR1 is SGHKS and CDR2 is YYEKEE (reference sequence). The CDR3 contains 15 residues. J was trimmed by 1 base and V by 4 bases; bases with no gene match: 4. The CDR3 here is CASSPWGGNTGELFF. The CDR3 nucleotides read TGTGCCAGCAGCCCCTGGGGGGGGAACACCGGGGAGCTGTTTTTT.

This clone was observed a handful of times. V is TRBV7-2 and J is TRBJ1-5; 7 bases map to TRBD1. Unmatched junction bases numbered 15, after V lost 5 bases and J lost 2 bases. The germline V gene has CDR1 SGHTA and CDR2 FQGNSA. The CDR3 spans 18 residues. The CDR3 protein is CASSPRGGRGIGNQPQHF. The CDR3 DNA reads TGTGCCAGCAGCCCCCGAGGGGGCAGGGGGATTGGCAATCAGCCCCAGCATTTT.

Worth noting for this clone: The junction and the germline gene differ at one end; a read error may be behind it. The V call is TRBV9, the J call TRBJ2-2; 9 bases align to TRBD2. CDR3 length equals 15 residues. Germline CDR1 reads SGDLS; CDR2 reads YYNGEE. In DNA, the CDR3 is TGTGCCAGCAGCGAGAGCGGGGGGAACGCCGGGGAGCTGTTTTTT. Its translation is CASSESGGNAGELFF.

This clone was observed a handful of times. V usage is TRBV6-1 and J usage is TRBJ1-2, with D unresolved. There are 14 residues in the CDR3. Per the germline V gene, CDR1 is MNHNS and CDR2 is SASEGT. The V end lost 1 base, the J end lost 7 bases, and 13 bases lay between the germline ends. Here the CDR3 reads CASSEVRAVPGYTF. The CDR3 bases are TGTGCCAGCAGTGAAGTGAGGGCAGTACCTGGCTACACCTTC.

J is TRBJ1-2 and V is TRBV5-4; no clear D gene. In germline, CDR1 is SGHNT, CDR2 YYREEE (reference sequence). The V and J ends lost 0 bases and 3 bases respectively, with 9 bases between them. CDR3 size: 14 residues. The chain's CDR3 is CASSLDPGHYGYTF. The DNA of the CDR3 is TGTGCCAGCAGCTTGGACCCTGGGCACTATGGCTACACCTTC.

This clone is a singleton in its sample. This rearrangement joins TRBV10-3 to TRBJ1-3, with D uncertain. Germline-derived CDR1 and CDR2 are ENHRY and SYGVKD. Trimming removed 10 bases from V and 0 bases from J, with 13 bases in between. The CDR3 extends over 14 amino acids. For the CDR3, the DNA is TGTGCCACCCAGGACTCAACCTCTGGAAACACCATATATTTT. Its protein is CATQDSTSGNTIYF.

This clone showed up just once. The chain employs TRBV29-1 and TRBJ1-2; a weak D match, TRBD1 (6 bases). The CDR3 covers 11 residues. Germline-derived CDR1 and CDR2 are SQVTM and ANQGSEA. The V gene lost 3 bases and the J gene lost 8 bases, with 10 bases spanning the gap. In DNA, the CDR3 is TGCAGCGTTGAGACAGGAGGAGGCTACACCTTC. Translation: CSVETGGGYTF.

The gene calls are TRBV19 and TRBJ2-7; 8 bases match TRBD1. The germline CDR1 and CDR2 sequences are LNHDA and SQIVND (reference sequence). V lost 5 bases, J lost 2 bases, and 11 bases stayed unmatched. The CDR3 runs 16 residues. The CDR3 DNA sequence: TGTGCCAGTAGTGAATGCCTCAGGGGGCTACCCTACGAGCAGTACGTC. This encodes CASSECLRGLPYEQYV.

J is TRBJ2-3 and V is TRBV5-1, with 11 bases aligning to TRBD2. The CDR3 length is 15 residues. Trimming cost V 3 bases and J 2 bases; bases outside gene matches: 2. The germline V gene has CDR1 SGHRS and CDR2 YFSETQ. In nucleotides, the CDR3 is TGCGCCAGCAGCTCGGGACTAGCGGACACAGATACGCAGTATTTT. Its protein is CASSSGLADTDTQYF.

The rearrangement joins TRBV3-1 (or the pseudogene TRBV3-2) to TRBJ1-4; tentative D call: TRBD1 (5 bases). The CDR3 totals 14 residues. The V gene's germline CDR1 is LGHDT and CDR2 YNNKEL (reference sequence). V lost 0 bases and J lost 9, with 11 bases in between. The CDR3 protein is CASSQEPGVQKLFF. CDR3 bases: TGTGCCAGCAGCCAAGAACCGGGGGTCCAAAAACTGTTTTTT.

The rearrangement joins TRBV10-3 to TRBJ1-1; a possible D gene is TRBD1 (6 bases). V was pared by 4 bases and J by 0 bases, with 12 bases between. From germline, CDR1 is ENHRY and CDR2 SYGVKD. The CDR3 length is 15 residues. CDR3 residues: CAISGGDRLNTEAFF. The CDR3 nucleotides read TGTGCCATCAGTGGGGGAGACAGGCTGAACACTGAAGCTTTCTTT.

V usage is TRBV5-4 and J usage is TRBJ2-5, with 8 bases lining up with TRBD2. The CDR3 totals 17 residues. With V trimmed by 2 bases and J by 5 bases, 14 bases remained unmatched. The V gene's germline CDR1 is SGHNT and CDR2 YYREEE (reference sequence). The CDR3 region has the DNA TGTGCCAGCAGCTTCTTAGTTGGACGGGGGGGCCCTGAGACCCAGTACTTC. The encoded protein is CASSFLVGRGGPETQYF.

V usage is TRBV6-5 and J usage is TRBJ2-2; D possibly corresponds to TRBD1 (6 bases). CDR1 is MNHEY, CDR2 SVGAGI, per germline. V was pared by 4 bases and J by 2 bases, with 14 bases between. The CDR3 loop spans 16 amino acids. DNA of the CDR3: TGTGCCAGCAGTTCAACCGGGACATATAACACCGGGGAGCTGTTTTTT. Residues: CASSSTGTYNTGELFF.

CDR3 sequence: CASSPLAGGEAGYTF. The CDR3 DNA sequence: TGTGCCAGCAGCCCCTTGGCAGGGGGCGAGGCTGGCTACACCTTC. This rearrangement joins TRBV3-1 (or the pseudogene TRBV3-2) to TRBJ1-2; 8 positions match TRBD1. Looked up from germline, CDR1 is LGHDT and CDR2 is YNNKEL (reference sequence). The CDR3 spans 15 residues. Trimming at V came to 4 bases and at J to 7 bases, leaving 11 bases not matched to a gene.

The genes are TRBV6-5 and TRBJ2-3; D unclear. Germline loops: CDR1 MNHEY, CDR2 SVGAGI. CDR3 length: 15 residues. Trimming left V 5 bases short and J 6 bases short, with 18 bases between. The CDR3 is CASSQIGARGDTQYF. CDR3 nucleotide sequence: TGTGCCAGCAGTCAGATCGGAGCCCGAGGTGATACGCAGTATTTT.

The chain couples TRBV6-1 to TRBJ1-5; 10 bases are a match to TRBD1. The CDR3 totals 15 residues. After removal of 2 bases from V and 8 bases from J, the junction contained 6 bases not matched to a gene. The V gene's germline CDR1 is MNHNS and CDR2 SASEGT. CDR3 sequence: CASSESGTGAEPQHF. DNA of the CDR3: TGTGCCAGCAGTGAATCTGGGACAGGGGCCGAGCCCCAGCATTTT.

This clone was picked up one time. The V call is TRBV6-1, the J call TRBJ1-1; D is undetermined. Trimming removed 3 bases at V and 0 bases at J, with 8 bases between. CDR3 size: 14 residues. Germline V gene lookup returns CDR1 MNHNS and CDR2 SASEGT. CDR3 nucleotides: TGTGCCAGCAGTGATTACAGCATGAACACTGAAGCTTTCTTT. It translates to CASSDYSMNTEAFF.

The V gene is TRBV24-1, the J gene TRBJ2-5; TRBD2 agrees at 10 bases. This CDR3 comprises 16 residues. Germline values: CDR1 KGHDR, CDR2 SFDVKD. The trim removed 1 base at V and 2 bases at J, leaving 3 bases unmatched. The CDR3 sequence is CATSDFPAGGQETQYF. In nucleotides, the CDR3 is TGTGCCACCAGTGATTTTCCAGCGGGGGGGCAAGAGACCCAGTACTTC.